The present entry profiles one TCR beta chain with its context. Its antigen is still unknown. No base quality information exists; no much larger clone differs at one position. The germline V gene gives CDR1 as SGHDN and CDR2 as FVKESK. Including cysteine and phenylalanine, the CDR3 has 19 amino acids. The read is trimmed to its CDR3 DNA, 57 bases read in frame from base 1. Trimming takes 0 bases off V and 0 bases off J; junction bases not matched to a gene: 8. The sample belongs to a study of TIL therapy for anti-PD-1-resistant metastatic lung cancer (dated by TCRdb to about 2021). General notes on the study: Tumors were harvested before any PD-1/PD-L1 blockade; patients then received nivolumab, and those progressing received lymphodepletion, expanded TIL infusion and IL-2. Enrolled patients had a median age of 54 years (range about 35-80) and a median tumor PD-L1 proportion score of 4.5% to 6.5%. Clonotypes were tracked across tumor, expanded TIL product and serial blood samples by T cell receptor beta sequencing of tumor and peripheral blood. A median non-synonymous tumor mutation burden of around 1.5 mutations per megabase was determined across the cohort by whole-exome sequencing. The cohort was composed predominantly of lung adenocarcinoma, with a few EGFR-mutant and two ALK-rearranged tumors included, and half of patients were identified as current or former smokers.

General conclusions and limits of the study: Infused TIL clonotypes partially replaced the baseline peripheral repertoire then decayed over months, with no apparent association between persistence and response. The cohort was highly selected, including more treatment-naive, never-smoker and oncogene-addicted patients than is typical, which limits generalizability. The study protocol defined all tumor marker inferences as exploratory.

TCR beta CDR3 regions were amplified from genomic DNA with the immunoSEQ v3 hsTCRB kit using bias-controlled multiplex PCR. The TCR libraries were sequenced on an Illumina NextSeq 500 to approximately 2.1 million read pairs for survey level or 5-6 million read pairs for deep level. In the original analysis: Clonality was reported by immunoSEQ Analyzer software, which also assigned V, D and J genes and filtered out non-productive sequences. To compare repertoires between infused TIL and blood, productive Simpson clonality was used along with the Morisita overlap index of productive TRB rearrangements. For each clone in blood, the absolute clonotype count was estimated by multiplying the lymphocyte count by the CD3+ fraction and by the clone's productive frequency. TCRdb retrieved this table from immuneACCESS and kept in-frame rearrangements only. Not all clones are present; in checked studies, unresolved V genes account for under half, and no reason is known for the remainder. V and J calls plus clone size are reproduced from that table; the DNA served to infer D and trimming. Within this sample are about 12,000 clones, with 80% of them counted one time only. Around 9.1% of the sample is in the top ten clones.

Reading the label with the study, this specimen's time point is: pre-treatment sample, taken before nivolumab and TIL therapy. Between late 2017 and early 2020, a dual-center phase I trial enrolled adults who had stage 4 NSCLC. The samples were drawn from an open-label, single-arm phase I trial testing tumor-infiltrating lymphocyte therapy combined with nivolumab in advanced non-small cell lung cancer. Blood mononuclear cells from EDTA tubes were isolated by Ficoll gradient, snap-frozen as pellets, and DNA was extracted with a Qiagen mini-prep kit. The chain is made from TRBV14 and TRBJ2-1, and 10 junctional nucleotides match TRBD2. This clonotype originated in a person aged 25-85 years with non-small cell lung cancer. Sequences were derived from blood, sampled at baseline. The sequenced DNA: TGTGCCAGCAGCCAAGACGGGACTAGCGCCCGAGGCTCCTACAATGAGCAGTTCTTC. The encoded protein is CASSQDGTSARGSYNEQFF.